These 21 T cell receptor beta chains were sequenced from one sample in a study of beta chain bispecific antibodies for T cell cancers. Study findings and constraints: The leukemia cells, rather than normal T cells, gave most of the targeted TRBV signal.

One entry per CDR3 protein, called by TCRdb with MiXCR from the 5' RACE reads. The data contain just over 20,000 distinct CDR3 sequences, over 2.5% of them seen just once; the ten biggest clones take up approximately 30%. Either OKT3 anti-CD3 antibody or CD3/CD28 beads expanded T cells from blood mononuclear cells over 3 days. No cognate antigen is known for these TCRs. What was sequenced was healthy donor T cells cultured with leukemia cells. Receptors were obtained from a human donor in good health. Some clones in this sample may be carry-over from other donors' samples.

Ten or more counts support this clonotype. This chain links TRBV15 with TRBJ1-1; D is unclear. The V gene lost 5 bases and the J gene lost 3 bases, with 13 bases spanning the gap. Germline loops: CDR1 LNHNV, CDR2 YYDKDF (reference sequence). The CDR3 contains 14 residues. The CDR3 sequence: CATSYVRGYTEAFF. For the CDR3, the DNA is TGTGCCACCAGCTACGTACGGGGATACACTGAAGCTTTCTTT.

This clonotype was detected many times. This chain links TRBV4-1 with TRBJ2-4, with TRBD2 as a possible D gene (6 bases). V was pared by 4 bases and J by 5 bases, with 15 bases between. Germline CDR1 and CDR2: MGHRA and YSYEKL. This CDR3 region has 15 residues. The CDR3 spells CASSPRLGSQNIQYF. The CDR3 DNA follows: TGCGCCAGCAGCCCAAGACTAGGCTCCCAAAACATTCAGTACTTC.

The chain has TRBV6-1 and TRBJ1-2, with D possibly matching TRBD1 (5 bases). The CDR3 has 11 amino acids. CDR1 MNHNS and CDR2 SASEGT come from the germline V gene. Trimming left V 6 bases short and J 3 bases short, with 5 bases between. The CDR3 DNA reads TGTGCCAGCAGGGGGGACTATGGCTACACCTTC. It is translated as CASRGDYGYTF.

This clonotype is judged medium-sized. The CDR3 loop is CSARDLSGDYNEQFF. The CDR3 coding sequence is TGCAGTGCTAGAGATCTGAGCGGGGACTACAATGAGCAGTTCTTC. V and J are TRBV20-1 and TRBJ2-1; TRBD2 aligns across 7 bases. V gave up 0 bases and J gave up 3 bases; unmatched junction bases: 5. This CDR3 is built from 15 residues. The V gene's germline CDR1 is DFQATT and CDR2 SNEGSKA (reference sequence).

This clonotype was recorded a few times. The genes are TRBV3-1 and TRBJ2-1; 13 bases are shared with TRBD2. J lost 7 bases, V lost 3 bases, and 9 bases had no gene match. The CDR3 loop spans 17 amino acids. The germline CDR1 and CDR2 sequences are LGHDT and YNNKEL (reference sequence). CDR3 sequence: CASSHPLGTSGVNEQFF. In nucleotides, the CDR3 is TGTGCCAGCAGCCACCCCCTCGGGACTAGCGGGGTAAATGAGCAGTTCTTC.

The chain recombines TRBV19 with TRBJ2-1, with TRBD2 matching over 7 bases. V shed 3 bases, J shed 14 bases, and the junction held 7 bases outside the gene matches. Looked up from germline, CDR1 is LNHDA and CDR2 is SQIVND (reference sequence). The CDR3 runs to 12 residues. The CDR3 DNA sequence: TGTGCCAGTAGTATGGTAGCGGGTGGTGAGTTCTTC. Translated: CASSMVAGGEFF.

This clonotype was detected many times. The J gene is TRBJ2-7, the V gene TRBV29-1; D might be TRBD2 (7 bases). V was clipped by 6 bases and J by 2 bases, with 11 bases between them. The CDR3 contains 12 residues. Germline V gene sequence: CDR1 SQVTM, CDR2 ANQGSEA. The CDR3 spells CSVKGGPYEQYF. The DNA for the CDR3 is TGCAGCGTGAAGGGGGGGCCCTACGAGCAGTACTTC.

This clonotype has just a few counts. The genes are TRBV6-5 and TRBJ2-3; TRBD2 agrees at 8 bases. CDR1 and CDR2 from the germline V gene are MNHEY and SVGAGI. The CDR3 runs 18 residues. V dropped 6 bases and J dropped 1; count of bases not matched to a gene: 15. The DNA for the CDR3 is TGTGCCAGCAGGGCCTCCGGGGGGGCCTTAAGCGGCACAGATACGCAGTATTTT. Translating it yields CASRASGGALSGTDTQYF.

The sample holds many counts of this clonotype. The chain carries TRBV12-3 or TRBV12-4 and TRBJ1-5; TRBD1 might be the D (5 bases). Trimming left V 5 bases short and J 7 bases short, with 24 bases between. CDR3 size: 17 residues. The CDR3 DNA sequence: TGTGCCAGCAGTACCGACCTCTGGCCGGGGCTGGGACAGCCCCAGCATTTT. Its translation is CASSTDLWPGLGQPQHF.

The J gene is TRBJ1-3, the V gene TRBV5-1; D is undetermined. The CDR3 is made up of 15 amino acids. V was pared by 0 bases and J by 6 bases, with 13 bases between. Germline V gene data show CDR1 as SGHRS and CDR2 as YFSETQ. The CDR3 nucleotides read TGCGCCAGCAGCTTGGGCGAGCAGGTTGCAAACACCATATATTTT. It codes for CASSLGEQVANTIYF.

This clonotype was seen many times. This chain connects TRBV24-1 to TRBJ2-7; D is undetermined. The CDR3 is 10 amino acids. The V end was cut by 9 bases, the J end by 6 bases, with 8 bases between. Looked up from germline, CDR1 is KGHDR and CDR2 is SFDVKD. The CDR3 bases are TGTGCCACCTGGAGCGTCGAGCAGTACTTC. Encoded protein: CATWSVEQYF.

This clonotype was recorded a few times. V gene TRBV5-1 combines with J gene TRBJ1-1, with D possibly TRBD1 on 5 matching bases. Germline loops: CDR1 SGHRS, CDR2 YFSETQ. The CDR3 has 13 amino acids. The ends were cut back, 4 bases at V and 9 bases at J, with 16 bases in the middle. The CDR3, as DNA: TGCGCCAGCAGCGCGTCGGGGGTTGGTAAAGCTTTCTTT. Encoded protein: CASSASGVGKAFF.

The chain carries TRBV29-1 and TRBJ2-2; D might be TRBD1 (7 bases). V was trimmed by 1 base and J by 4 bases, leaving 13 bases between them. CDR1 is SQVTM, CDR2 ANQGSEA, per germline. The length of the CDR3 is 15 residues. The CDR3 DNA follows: TGCAGCGTTGAAGTGGAGGGGGCGCCCACCGGGGAGCTGTTTTTT. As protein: CSVEVEGAPTGELFF.

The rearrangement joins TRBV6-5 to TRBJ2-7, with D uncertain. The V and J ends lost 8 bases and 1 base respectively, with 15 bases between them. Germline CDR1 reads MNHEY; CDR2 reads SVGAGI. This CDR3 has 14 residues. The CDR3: CASCPLGSSYEQYF. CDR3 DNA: TGTGCCAGCTGCCCTCTAGGATCTTCCTACGAGCAGTACTTC.

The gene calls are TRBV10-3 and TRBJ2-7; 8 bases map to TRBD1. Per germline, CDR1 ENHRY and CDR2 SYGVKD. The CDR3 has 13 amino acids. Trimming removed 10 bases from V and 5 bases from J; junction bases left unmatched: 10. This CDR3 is CATRQGSVDEQYF. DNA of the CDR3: TGTGCCACCAGACAGGGGAGTGTCGACGAGCAGTACTTC.

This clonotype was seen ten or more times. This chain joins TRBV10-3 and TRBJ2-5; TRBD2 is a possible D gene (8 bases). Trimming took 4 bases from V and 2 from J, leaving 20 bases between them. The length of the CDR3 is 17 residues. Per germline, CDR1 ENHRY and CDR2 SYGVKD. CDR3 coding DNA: TGTGCCATCAGTGTGGGGGACAGCGGGGGTTTTCAAGAGACCCAGTACTTC. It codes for CAISVGDSGGFQETQYF.

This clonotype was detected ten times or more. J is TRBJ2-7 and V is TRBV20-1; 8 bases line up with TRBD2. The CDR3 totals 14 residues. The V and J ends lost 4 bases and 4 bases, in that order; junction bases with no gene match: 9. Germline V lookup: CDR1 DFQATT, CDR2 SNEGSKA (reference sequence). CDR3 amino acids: CSAKLAGSSYEQYF. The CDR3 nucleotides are TGCAGTGCTAAATTAGCGGGGTCGTCTTACGAGCAGTACTTC.

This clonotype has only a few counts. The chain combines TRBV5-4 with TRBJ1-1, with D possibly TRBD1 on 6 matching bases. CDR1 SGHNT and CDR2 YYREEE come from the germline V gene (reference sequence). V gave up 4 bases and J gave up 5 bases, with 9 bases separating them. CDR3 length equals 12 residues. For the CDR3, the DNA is TGTGCCAGCAGCACAGGGCAAACTGAAGCTTTCTTT. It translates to CASSTGQTEAFF.

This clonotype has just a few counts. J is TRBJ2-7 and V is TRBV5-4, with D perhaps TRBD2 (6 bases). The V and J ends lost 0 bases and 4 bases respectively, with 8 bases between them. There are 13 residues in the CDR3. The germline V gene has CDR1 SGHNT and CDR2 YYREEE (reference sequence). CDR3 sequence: CASSLDSGYEQYF. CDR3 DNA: TGTGCCAGCAGCTTGGACAGCGGGTACGAGCAGTACTTC. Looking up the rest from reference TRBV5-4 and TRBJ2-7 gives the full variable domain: ETGVTQSPTHLIKTRGQQVTLRCSSQSGHNTVSWYQQALGQGPQFIFQYYREEENGRGNFPPRFSGLQFPNYSSELNVNALELDDSALYLCASSLDSGYEQYFGPGTRLTVT.

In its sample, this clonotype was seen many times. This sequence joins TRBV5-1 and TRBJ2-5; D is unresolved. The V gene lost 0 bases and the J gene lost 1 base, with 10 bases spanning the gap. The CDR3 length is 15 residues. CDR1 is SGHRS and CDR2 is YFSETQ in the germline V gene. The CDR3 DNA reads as TGCGCCAGCAGCTTGGCGACGGGCCCCCAAGAGACCCAGTACTTC. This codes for CASSLATGPQETQYF. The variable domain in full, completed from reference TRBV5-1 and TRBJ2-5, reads KAGVTQTPRYLIKTRGQQVTLSCSPISGHRSVSWYQQTPGQGLQFLFEYFSETQRNKGNFPGRFSGRQFSNSRSEMNVSTLELGDSALYLCASSLATGPQETQYFGPGTRLLVL.

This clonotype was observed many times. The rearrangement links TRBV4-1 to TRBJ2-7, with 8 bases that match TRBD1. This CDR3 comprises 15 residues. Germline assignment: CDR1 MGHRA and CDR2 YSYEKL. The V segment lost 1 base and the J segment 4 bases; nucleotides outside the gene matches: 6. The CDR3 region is CASSQVAGGGYEQYF. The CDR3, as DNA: TGCGCCAGCAGCCAAGTGGCAGGGGGCGGGTACGAGCAGTACTTC.